This T cell receptor (beta chain) was recovered during a study of T-cell memory formation after mild COVID-19. Study-wide background: In these data, TCR clusters were largely donor specific. Regarding the study as a whole: SARS-CoV-2 specificity was not confirmed for second-wave clones peaking on day 37. Clones shrinking from day 15 to 85 showed even CD4/CD8 mixes; later expanders tilted CD4+.

The CDR3 is 14 residues long. V dropped 5 bases and J dropped 4; count of bases not matched to a gene: 5. 5'RACE with constant-segment primers yielded barcoded, UMI-tagged TCR alpha and TCR beta cDNA libraries. Using its own MiXCR run on the 5' RACE reads, TCRdb lists one record per CDR3 protein. The sample holds about 39,000 distinct CDR3 sequences; 6.1% are singletons and the top ten take 0.8% to 1%. About this clonotype itself: The antigen is not known.

The clonotype was recovered from an adult who had mild COVID-19 (a few samples of this study predate the infection). Cell type and time point are not known. Sequencing was performed on PBMCs or a T cell subset sorted from them (not recorded which). The chain is built from TRBV12-3 or TRBV12-4 and TRBJ1-5; 7 bases are shared with TRBD1. CDR3 amino acids: CASSRSGGNQPQHF. In DNA form, the CDR3 reads TGTGCCAGCAGTCGTTCAGGGGGTAATCAGCCCCAGCATTTT.